These 15 T cell receptor beta chains were sequenced from one sample in a study of blood T cell dynamics during melanoma immunotherapy. As to time point: pre-treatment baseline. The assay was immunoSEQ multiplex PCR, and TCRdb's table has in-frame clones only and misses some. Here the sample spans roughly 13,000 clones, 86% being singletons. The material was blood, obtained from a patient treated with checkpoint blockade. The receptors come from a human donor with melanoma.

The chain links TRBV5-1 to TRBJ2-7; 8 bases line up with TRBD1. CDR1 and CDR2 from the germline V gene are SGHRS and YFSETQ. Unmatched junction bases numbered 6, after V lost 4 bases and J lost 3 bases. The CDR3 runs to 14 residues. The CDR3: CASSEDRALYEQYF. DNA of the CDR3: TGCGCCAGCAGCGAGGACAGGGCCCTCTACGAGCAGTACTTC.

The sample holds a few counts of this clone. The V call is TRBV7-9, the J call TRBJ1-3, with D possibly matching TRBD1 (5 bases). Between the trimmed V and J ends, which lost 5 bases and 4 bases, there was a span of 15 bases. Germline lookup yields CDR1 SEHNR and CDR2 FQNEAQ (reference sequence). The CDR3 is made up of 15 amino acids. CDR3 sequence: CASSASQVKGNTIYF. CDR3 nucleotide sequence: TGTGCCAGCAGCGCGTCACAGGTTAAGGGAAACACCATATATTTT.

This chain uses TRBV11-3 with TRBJ2-5, with 8 bases fitting TRBD1. V gave up 5 bases and J gave up 3 bases; unmatched junction bases: 2. Germline V gene sequence: CDR1 SGHNT, CDR2 YENEEA. The CDR3 has 13 amino acids. The CDR3 protein is CASSMGQEETQYF. The CDR3 DNA is TGTGCCAGCAGCATGGGACAGGAAGAGACCCAGTACTTC.

The CDR3 region has the DNA TGCGCCAGCAGTGAGTCTAGCGGTCCCTACGAGCAGTACTTC. Residues: CASSESSGPYEQYF. This sequence joins TRBV10-1 and TRBJ2-7, with D possibly matching TRBD2 (6 bases). In germline, CDR1 is WNHNN, CDR2 SYGVQD (reference sequence). V was cut by 0 bases and J by 2 bases, with 8 bases left in between. The CDR3 has 14 amino acids.

This sequence joins TRBV9 and TRBJ1-4, with no clear D. V lost 3 bases to trimming and J lost 8 bases, with 11 bases between them. The CDR3 spans 13 residues. Germline V gives CDR1 SGDLS, CDR2 YYNGEE. The CDR3 here is CASSGAEGEKLFF. CDR3 nucleotides: TGTGCCAGCAGCGGGGCAGAAGGAGAAAAACTGTTTTTT.

CDR3 nucleotides: TGTGCCAGCAGCTTGAGGCAGGACTATGGCTACACCTTC. Amino acid sequence: CASSLRQDYGYTF. V usage is TRBV5-8 and J usage is TRBJ1-2, with D uncertain. Trimming shortened V by 1 base and J by 3 bases, and 7 bases separated the two germline ends. Germline CDR1 and CDR2: SGHTS and YDEGEE. The CDR3 runs 13 residues.

J is TRBJ2-1 and V is TRBV11-2, with 9 bases lining up with TRBD2. Germline V CDR1 and CDR2: SGHAT, FQNNGV. V shed 4 bases and J 7 bases; nucleotides not matched to a gene: 11. The CDR3 runs 16 residues. The CDR3 region is CASSSLGAGGTNEQFF. CDR3 DNA: TGTGCCAGCAGCTCCCTCGGAGCGGGGGGAACTAATGAGCAGTTCTTC.

There are a few counts of this clone. V gene TRBV5-1 combines with J gene TRBJ2-1; 11 bases are a match to TRBD2. The CDR3 loop spans 14 amino acids. The J segment lost 8 bases and the V segment lost 7 bases, leaving 8 bases of the junction unmatched. The germline CDR1 and CDR2 sequences are SGHRS and YFSETQ. CDR3 coding DNA: TGCGCCAGCGGCACCGGGACTAGCGGTCATGAGCAGTTCTTC. Its protein is CASGTGTSGHEQFF.

The J gene is TRBJ1-1, the V gene TRBV30; unclear D gene. The CDR3 contains 13 residues. V was clipped by 3 bases and J by 1 base, with 9 bases between them. Germline CDR1 is GTSNPN and CDR2 is SVGIG (reference sequence). CDR3 nucleotide sequence: TGTGCCTGGAGGAGCGCGGCGAACACTGAAGCTTTCTTT. Residues: CAWRSAANTEAFF.

This clone was found a few times. The rearrangement links TRBV5-1 to TRBJ2-1, with 10 bases lining up with TRBD2. The germline CDR1 and CDR2 sequences are SGHRS and YFSETQ. This CDR3 has 16 amino acids. J gave up 9 bases and V 4 bases, and 13 bases lay outside the gene matches. CDR3 residues: CASSARTSGAGSEQFF. The CDR3 DNA follows: TGCGCCAGCAGCGCCCGGACTAGCGGAGCCGGGAGTGAGCAGTTCTTC.

The chain links TRBV9 to TRBJ2-7; a possible D gene is TRBD1 (5 bases). The V gene lost 3 bases and the J gene lost 5 bases, with 15 bases spanning the gap. This CDR3 is built from 14 residues. Per the germline V gene, CDR1 is SGDLS and CDR2 is YYNGEE. DNA of the CDR3: TGTGCCAGCAGCGCCGGACACCCCCCCGACGAGCAGTACTTC. It encodes CASSAGHPPDEQYF.

About this clone: This CDR3 is also generated by other DNA sequences in the sample. The V call is TRBV11-2, the J call TRBJ1-2; TRBD1 might be the D (5 bases). The length of the CDR3 is 15 residues. Germline CDR1 reads SGHAT; CDR2 reads FQNNGV. Trimming cost V 3 bases and J 7 bases, with 18 bases left between them. In nucleotides, the CDR3 is TGTGCCAGCAGCTTGAACCCCGGGGGGGGAGGTGGCTACACCTTC. Its translation is CASSLNPGGGGGYTF. Full variable domain (rest looked up from reference TRBV11-2 and TRBJ1-2): EAGVAQSPRYKIIEKRQSVAFWCNPISGHATLYWYQQILGQGPKLLIQFQNNGVVDDSQLPKDRFSAERLKGVDSTLKIQPAKLEDSAVYLCASSLNPGGGGGYTFGSGTRLTVV.

This chain uses TRBV6-1 with TRBJ2-7; D perhaps matches TRBD2 (6 bases). The CDR3 is 15 amino acids. Looked up from germline, CDR1 is MNHNS and CDR2 is SASEGT. V was shortened by 3 bases and J by 1 base, with 13 bases between the two germline ends. CDR3 sequence reads: CASSDRGSLSYEQYF. As DNA, the CDR3 is TGTGCCAGCAGTGATCGGGGGTCACTATCCTACGAGCAGTACTTC.

The DNA for the CDR3 is TGTGCCAGCAGCTTAGACGGAGGGGTGGGTGCTTTCTTT. It yields the protein CASSLDGGVGAFF. The genes are TRBV7-2 and TRBJ1-1; weak D call: TRBD1 (5 bases). CDR1 and CDR2 from the germline V gene are SGHTA and FQGNSA. The CDR3 covers 13 residues. The V gene lost 1 base and the J gene lost 11 bases, with 14 bases spanning the gap.

The V call is TRBV19, the J call TRBJ2-1; unclear D gene. The V end was cut by 3 bases, the J end by 14 bases, with 17 bases between. The CDR3 is 13 amino acids. CDR1 is LNHDA, CDR2 SQIVND, per germline (reference sequence). CDR3 sequence reads: CASSIINIPNKFF. CDR3 coding DNA: TGTGCCAGTAGTATCATTAATATCCCCAATAAGTTCTTC. The full variable domain, completed using reference TRBV19 and TRBJ2-1, is DGGITQSPKYLFRKEGQNVTLSCEQNLNHDAMYWYRQDPGQGLRLIYYSQIVNDFQKGDIAEGYSVSREKKESFPLTVTSAQKNPTAFYLCASSIINIPNKFFGPGTRLTVL.